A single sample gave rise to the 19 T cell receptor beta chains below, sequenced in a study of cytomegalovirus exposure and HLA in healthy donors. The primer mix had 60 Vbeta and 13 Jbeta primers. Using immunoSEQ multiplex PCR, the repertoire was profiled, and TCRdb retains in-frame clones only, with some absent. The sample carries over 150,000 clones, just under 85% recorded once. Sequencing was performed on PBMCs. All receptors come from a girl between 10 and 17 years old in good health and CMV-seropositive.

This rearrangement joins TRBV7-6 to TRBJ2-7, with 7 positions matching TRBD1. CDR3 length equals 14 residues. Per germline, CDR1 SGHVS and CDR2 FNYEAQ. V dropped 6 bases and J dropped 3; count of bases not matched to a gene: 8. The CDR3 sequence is CASSHGTEDYEQYF. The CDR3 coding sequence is TGTGCCAGCAGTCACGGGACAGAAGACTACGAGCAGTACTTC. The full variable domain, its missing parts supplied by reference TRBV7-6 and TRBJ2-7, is GAGVSQSPRYKVTKRGQDVALRCDPISGHVSLYWYRQALGQGPEFLTYFNYEAQQDKSGLPNDRFSAERPEGSISTLTIQRTEQRDSAMYRCASSHGTEDYEQYFGPGTRLTVT.

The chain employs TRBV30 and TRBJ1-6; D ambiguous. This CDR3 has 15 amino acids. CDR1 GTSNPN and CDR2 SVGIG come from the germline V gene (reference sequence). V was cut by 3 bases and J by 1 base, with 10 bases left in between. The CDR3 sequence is CAWSELGSYNSPLHF. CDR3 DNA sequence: TGTGCCTGGAGCGAACTAGGGTCCTATAATTCACCCCTCCACTTT.

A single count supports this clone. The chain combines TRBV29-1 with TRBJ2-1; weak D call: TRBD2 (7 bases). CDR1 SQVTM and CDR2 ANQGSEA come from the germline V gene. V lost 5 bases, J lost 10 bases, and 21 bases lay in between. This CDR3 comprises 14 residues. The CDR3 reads CSVSTGGRGTEQFF. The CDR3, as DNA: TGCAGCGTTTCGACGGGGGGCCGGGGGACGGAGCAGTTCTTC.

CDR3 amino acids: CASRADSFSGNTIYF. DNA of the CDR3: TGTGCCAGCAGGGCTGACAGCTTCTCTGGAAACACCATATATTTT. The chain couples TRBV6-4 to TRBJ1-3; tentative D call: TRBD1 (5 bases). The germline V gene encodes CDR1 MRHNA and CDR2 SNTAGT. The CDR3 length is 15 residues. The germline V and J ends were trimmed by 6 bases and 0 bases, with 12 bases remaining between them.

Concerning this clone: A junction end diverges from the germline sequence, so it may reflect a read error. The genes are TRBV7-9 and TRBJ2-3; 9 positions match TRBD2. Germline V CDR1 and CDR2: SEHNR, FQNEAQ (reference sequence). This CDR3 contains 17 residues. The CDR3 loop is CSSSLSIAGVPTDTQYF. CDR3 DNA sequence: TGTTCCAGCAGCTTATCAATAGCGGGGGTTCCCACAGATACGCAGTATTTT.

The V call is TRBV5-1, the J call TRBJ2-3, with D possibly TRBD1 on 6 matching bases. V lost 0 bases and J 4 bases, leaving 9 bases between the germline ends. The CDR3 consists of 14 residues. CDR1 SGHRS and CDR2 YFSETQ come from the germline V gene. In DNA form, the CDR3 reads TGCGCCAGCAGCTTGGAGGGGGTCCCAGATACGCAGTATTTT. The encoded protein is CASSLEGVPDTQYF.

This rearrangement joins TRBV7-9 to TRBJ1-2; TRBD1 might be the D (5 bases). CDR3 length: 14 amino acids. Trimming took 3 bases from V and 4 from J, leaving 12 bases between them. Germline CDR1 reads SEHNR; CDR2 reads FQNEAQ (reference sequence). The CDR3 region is CASSFGLGPYGYTF. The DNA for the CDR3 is TGTGCCAGCAGCTTTGGTCTGGGGCCCTATGGCTACACCTTC. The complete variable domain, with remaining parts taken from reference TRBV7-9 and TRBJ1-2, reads DTGVSQNPRHKITKRGQNVTFRCDPISEHNRLYWYRQTLGQGPEFLTYFQNEAQLEKSRLLSDRFSAERPKGSFSTLEIQRTEQGDSAMYLCASSFGLGPYGYTFGSGTRLTVV.

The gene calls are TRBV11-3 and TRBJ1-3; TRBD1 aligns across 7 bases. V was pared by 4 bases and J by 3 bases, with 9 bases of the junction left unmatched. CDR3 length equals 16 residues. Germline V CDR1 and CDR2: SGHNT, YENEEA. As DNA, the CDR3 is TGTGCCAGCAGCTCGTCGACAGGGCTAGGTGGAAACACCATATATTTT. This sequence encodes CASSSSTGLGGNTIYF.

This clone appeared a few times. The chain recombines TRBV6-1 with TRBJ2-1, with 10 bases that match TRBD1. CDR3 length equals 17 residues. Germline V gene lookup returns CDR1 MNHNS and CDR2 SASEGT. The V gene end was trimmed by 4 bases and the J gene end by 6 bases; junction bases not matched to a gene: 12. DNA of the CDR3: TGTGCCAGCAGTGCCTCCCCCGGGACAGGGGTTGGCAATGAGCAGTTCTTC. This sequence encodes CASSASPGTGVGNEQFF.

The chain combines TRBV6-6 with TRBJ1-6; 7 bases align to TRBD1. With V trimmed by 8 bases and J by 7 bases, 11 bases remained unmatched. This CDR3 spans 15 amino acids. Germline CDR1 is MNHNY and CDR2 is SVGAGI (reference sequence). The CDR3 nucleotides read TGTGCCAGCGGGGCTTCCGGGACAGCGAATTCACCCCTCCACTTT. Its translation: CASGASGTANSPLHF.

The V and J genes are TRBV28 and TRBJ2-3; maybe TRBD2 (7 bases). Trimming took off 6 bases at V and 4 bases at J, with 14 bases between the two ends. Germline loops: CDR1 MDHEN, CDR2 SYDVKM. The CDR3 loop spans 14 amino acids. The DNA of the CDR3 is TGTGCCAGCAGACGAGGGGGGGCCTCAGATACGCAGTATTTT. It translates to CASRRGGASDTQYF.

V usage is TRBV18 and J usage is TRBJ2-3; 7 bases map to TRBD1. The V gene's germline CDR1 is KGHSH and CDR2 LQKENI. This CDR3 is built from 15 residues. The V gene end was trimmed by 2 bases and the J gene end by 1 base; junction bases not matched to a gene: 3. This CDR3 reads CASSPTGERTDTQYF. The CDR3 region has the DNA TGTGCCAGCTCACCAACAGGGGAACGCACAGATACGCAGTATTTT. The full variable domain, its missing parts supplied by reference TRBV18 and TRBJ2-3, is NAGVMQNPRHLVRRRGQEARLRCSPMKGHSHVYWYRQLPEEGLKFMVYLQKENIIDESGMPKERFSAEFPKEGPSILRIQQVVRGDSAAYFCASSPTGERTDTQYFGPGTRLTVL.

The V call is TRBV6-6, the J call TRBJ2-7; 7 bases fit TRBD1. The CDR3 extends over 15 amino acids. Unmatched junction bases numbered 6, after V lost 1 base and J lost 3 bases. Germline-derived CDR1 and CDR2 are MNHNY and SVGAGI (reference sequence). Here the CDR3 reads CASSYLGQDRYEQYF. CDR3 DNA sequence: TGTGCCAGCAGTTACTTAGGACAGGACCGCTACGAGCAGTACTTC.

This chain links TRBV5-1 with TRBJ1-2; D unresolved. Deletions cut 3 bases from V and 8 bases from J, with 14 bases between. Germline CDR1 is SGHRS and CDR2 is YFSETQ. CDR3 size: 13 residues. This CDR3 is CASSSASRGGYTF. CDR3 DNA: TGCGCCAGCAGCTCGGCCTCCCGCGGAGGCTACACCTTC.

The CDR3 protein is CASSQASTLNEQFF. CDR3 DNA: TGTGCCAGCAGCCAAGCCTCGACACTCAATGAGCAGTTCTTC. The chain employs TRBV14 and TRBJ2-1, with D uncertain. V was clipped by 1 base and J by 6 bases, with 10 bases between them. This CDR3 spans 14 amino acids. Germline V gives CDR1 SGHDN, CDR2 FVKESK. Full variable domain (remainder filled in from reference TRBV14 and TRBJ2-1): EAGVTQFPSHSVIEKGQTVTLRCDPISGHDNLYWYRRVMGKEIKFLLHFVKESKQDESGMPNNRFLAERTGGTYSTLKVQPAELEDSGVYFCASSQASTLNEQFFGPGTRLTVL.

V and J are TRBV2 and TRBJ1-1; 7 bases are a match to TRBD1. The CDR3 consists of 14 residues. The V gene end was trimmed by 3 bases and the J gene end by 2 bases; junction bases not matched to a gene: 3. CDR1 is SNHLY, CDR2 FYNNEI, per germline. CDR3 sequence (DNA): TGTGCCAGCAGTGAGAGGGACAGTAACACTGAAGCTTTCTTT. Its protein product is CASSERDSNTEAFF.

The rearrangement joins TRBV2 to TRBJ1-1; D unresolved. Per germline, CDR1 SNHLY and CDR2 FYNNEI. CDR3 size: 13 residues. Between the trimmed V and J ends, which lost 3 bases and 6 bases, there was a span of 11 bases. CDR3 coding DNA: TGTGCCAGCAGTGACCGAGGGTGGCCTGAAGCTTTCTTT. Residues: CASSDRGWPEAFF.

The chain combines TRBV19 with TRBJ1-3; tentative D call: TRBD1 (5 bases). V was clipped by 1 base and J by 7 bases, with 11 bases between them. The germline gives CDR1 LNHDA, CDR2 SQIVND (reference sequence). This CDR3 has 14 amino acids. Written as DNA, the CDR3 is TGTGCCAGTAGTATAGGGCAGGGACTGAACACCATATATTTT. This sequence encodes CASSIGQGLNTIYF. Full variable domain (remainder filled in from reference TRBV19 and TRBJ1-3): DGGITQSPKYLFRKEGQNVTLSCEQNLNHDAMYWYRQDPGQGLRLIYYSQIVNDFQKGDIAEGYSVSREKKESFPLTVTSAQKNPTAFYLCASSIGQGLNTIYFGEGSWLTVV.

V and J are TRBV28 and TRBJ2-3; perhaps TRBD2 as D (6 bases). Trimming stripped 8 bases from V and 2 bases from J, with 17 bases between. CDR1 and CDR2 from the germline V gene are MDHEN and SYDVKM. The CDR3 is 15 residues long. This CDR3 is CASCNPGLNTDTQYF. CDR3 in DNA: TGTGCCAGCTGCAATCCGGGACTTAACACAGATACGCAGTATTTT.